These T cell receptor beta chains were read from a single sample in a study of cytomegalovirus exposure and HLA in healthy donors. Measured with immunoSEQ multiplex PCR; TCRdb has only the in-frame clones, and not every one. The sample yields fewer than 120,000 clones, more than 65% seen once. The sample taken for sequencing was PBMCs. The receptors shown here come from a man between 25 and 39 years old in good health and CMV-seropositive. Both conserved end residues are part of each CDR3. D genes are given only for firm matches. Clone size is given for some rows only: seen once, a few or many times, or a class if the clone is expanded.

d_gene: TRBD2; j_gene: TRBJ2-2; abundance: few; v_gene: TRBV7-8; CDR3nt: TGTGCCAGCAGCTGGACTAGCGGGGGGGCGGGGGAGCTGTTTTTT; CDR3aa: CASSWTSGGAGELFF
d_gene: NA; j_gene: TRBJ1-2; abundance: once; v_gene: TRBV7-2; CDR3nt: TGTGCCAGCAGCTTAGACGGCGACAGAGTTAACTATGGCTACACCTTC; CDR3aa: CASSLDGDRVNYGYTF
d_gene: NA; j_gene: TRBJ1-1; abundance: NA; v_gene: TRBV9; CDR3nt: TGTGCCAGCAGCGTAGCGGAGAGCACTGAAGCTTTCTTT; CDR3aa: CASSVAESTEAFF
d_gene: NA; j_gene: TRBJ1-5; abundance: NA; v_gene: TRBV28; CDR3nt: TGTGCCAGCAGTCCCCCCGCAGGAAGAAATCAGCCCCAGCATTTT; CDR3aa: CASSPPAGRNQPQHF
d_gene: NA; j_gene: TRBJ1-6; abundance: NA; v_gene: TRBV25-1; CDR3nt: TGTGCCAGCAGTGAATCGACCAGGGCGAGCTCCTATAATTCACCCCTCCACTTT; CDR3aa: CASSESTRASSYNSPLHF
d_gene: TRBD2; j_gene: TRBJ2-2; abundance: once; v_gene: TRBV9; CDR3nt: TGTGCCAGCAGCGTCACTAGCGGGGGCCGCACCGGGGAGCTATTTTTT; CDR3aa: CASSVTSGGRTGELFF
d_gene: TRBD2; j_gene: TRBJ2-7; abundance: NA; v_gene: TRBV4-3; CDR3nt: TGCGCCAGCAGCGAAGGAAGAACTAGCGGGGCCACCTACGAGCAGTACTTC; CDR3aa: CASSEGRTSGATYEQYF
d_gene: TRBD1; j_gene: TRBJ1-1; abundance: NA; v_gene: TRBV30; CDR3nt: TGTGCCTGGAGTAGGACAGGGGTGAACACTGAAGCTTTCTTT; CDR3aa: CAWSRTGVNTEAFF
d_gene: NA; j_gene: TRBJ1-1; abundance: NA; v_gene: TRBV6-1; CDR3nt: TGTGCCAGCAGTGAGTCTCGGAACACTGAAGCTTTCTTT; CDR3aa: CASSESRNTEAFF
d_gene: NA; j_gene: TRBJ1-6; abundance: NA; v_gene: TRBV19; CDR3nt: TGTGCCAGTAGTATAGCCGGTGGAGGTTCACCCCTCCACTTT; CDR3aa: CASSIAGGGSPLHF
d_gene: TRBD1; j_gene: TRBJ2-7; abundance: NA; v_gene: TRBV19; CDR3nt: TGTGCCAGTAGTATAGCACAGGGGGCTCTCTACGAGCAGTACTTC; CDR3aa: CASSIAQGALYEQYF
d_gene: NA; j_gene: TRBJ1-6; abundance: NA; v_gene: TRBV5-4; CDR3nt: TGTGCCAGCAGCTTGGGCGGCAATTCACCCCTCCACTTT; CDR3aa: CASSLGGNSPLHF
d_gene: TRBD2; j_gene: TRBJ2-3; abundance: NA; v_gene: TRBV12-5; CDR3nt: TGTGCTAGTGGTTTGGGACTAGCGGGAACAGATACGCAGTATTTT; CDR3aa: CASGLGLAGTDTQYF
d_gene: TRBD1; j_gene: TRBJ2-2; abundance: NA; v_gene: TRBV5-5; CDR3nt: TGTGCCAGCAGCTTAGGGCCCGGGACAGGGGCCGGGGAGCTGTTTTTT; CDR3aa: CASSLGPGTGAGELFF
d_gene: NA; j_gene: TRBJ1-5; abundance: NA; v_gene: TRBV2; CDR3nt: TGTGCCAGCTCTCAGGGGATGGCCAAAAGGCAGCCCCAGCATTTT; CDR3aa: CASSQGMAKRQPQHF
d_gene: NA; j_gene: TRBJ2-7; abundance: NA; v_gene: TRBV6-5; CDR3nt: TGTGCCAGCAGTCTAAGATCCCAGGGTCTCAAGCAGTACTTC; CDR3aa: CASSLRSQGLKQYF
d_gene: TRBD2; j_gene: TRBJ2-1; abundance: once; v_gene: TRBV4-1; CDR3nt: TGCGCCAGCAGCCAAGGGCCGGGACTAGTCCAAGACGATGAGCAGTTCTTC; CDR3aa: CASSQGPGLVQDDEQFF
d_gene: TRBD2; j_gene: TRBJ2-3; abundance: NA; v_gene: TRBV11-2; CDR3nt: TGTGCCAGCAGCGACCCGGGACTAGCGACCAACACAGATACGCAGTATTTT; CDR3aa: CASSDPGLATNTDTQYF
d_gene: NA; j_gene: TRBJ1-2; abundance: NA; v_gene: TRBV28; CDR3nt: TGTGCCAGCAGGGTCGGTGTAAGGGCGGGTAAGACCTTC; CDR3aa: CASRVGVRAGKTF
d_gene: TRBD2; j_gene: TRBJ2-7; abundance: NA; v_gene: TRBV6-5; CDR3nt: TGTGCCAGCAGTTACAACCGGGGGGCCTACGAGCAGTACTTC; CDR3aa: CASSYNRGAYEQYF
d_gene: NA; j_gene: TRBJ2-3; abundance: once; v_gene: TRBV9; CDR3nt: TGTGCCAGCAGCCCCCCGGGCACAGATACGCAGTATTTT; CDR3aa: CASSPPGTDTQYF
d_gene: TRBD1; j_gene: TRBJ2-7; abundance: once; v_gene: TRBV27; CDR3nt: TGTGCCAGCAGTTTGGACAGGGTTAATAACGAGCAGTACTTC; CDR3aa: CASSLDRVNNEQYF
d_gene: TRBD2; j_gene: TRBJ2-2; abundance: NA; v_gene: TRBV30; CDR3nt: TGTGCCCGGGGGGGGACCGGGGAGCTGTTTTTT; CDR3aa: CARGGTGELFF
d_gene: NA; j_gene: TRBJ2-4; abundance: NA; v_gene: TRBV4-2; CDR3nt: TGTGCCAGCAGCCCCGGCCGGGGCGAGGGGAGGACAGGAGTAGCCAAAAACATTCAGTACTTC; CDR3aa: CASSPGRGEGRTGVAKNIQYF
d_gene: TRBD1; j_gene: TRBJ2-7; abundance: NA; v_gene: TRBV4-2; CDR3nt: TGTGCCAGCAGCCACGGACAGGGGCCGTCCTACGAGCAGTACTTC; CDR3aa: CASSHGQGPSYEQYF
d_gene: NA; j_gene: TRBJ1-1; abundance: NA; v_gene: TRBV19; CDR3nt: TGTGCCAGTACCCCTACAGGGAGGAACACTGAAGCTTTCTTT; CDR3aa: CASTPTGRNTEAFF
d_gene: TRBD1; j_gene: TRBJ1-5; abundance: NA; v_gene: TRBV28; CDR3nt: TGTGCCAGCAGTCCAAGCGACAGGGTAAATCAGCCCCAGCATTTT; CDR3aa: CASSPSDRVNQPQHF
d_gene: NA; j_gene: TRBJ1-2; abundance: NA; v_gene: TRBV4-3; CDR3nt: TGCGCCAGCAGCCGGGCGGGAAGCTATGGCTACACCTTC; CDR3aa: CASSRAGSYGYTF
d_gene: NA; j_gene: TRBJ2-7; abundance: NA; v_gene: TRBV4-3; CDR3nt: TGCGCCAGCAGCCAAGGGTCAGGGATGACCCACTTC; CDR3aa: CASSQGSGMTHF
d_gene: NA; j_gene: TRBJ1-1; abundance: NA; v_gene: TRBV7-3; CDR3nt: TGTGCCAGCAGCTTATTTGAGAGGACAGCGAACACTGAAGCTTTCTTT; CDR3aa: CASSLFERTANTEAFF
d_gene: TRBD2; j_gene: TRBJ2-3; abundance: NA; v_gene: TRBV11-3; CDR3nt: TGTGCCAGCAGCTTAGATAGCGGGGAGGGCGATACGCAGTATTTT; CDR3aa: CASSLDSGEGDTQYF
d_gene: NA; j_gene: TRBJ1-5; abundance: NA; v_gene: TRBV4-1; CDR3nt: TGCGCCAGCAGCCAAGGGGGCGACAGCAATCAGCCCCAGCATTTT; CDR3aa: CASSQGGDSNQPQHF
d_gene: NA; j_gene: TRBJ1-6; abundance: NA; v_gene: TRBV9; CDR3nt: TGTGCCAGCAGCCCATCGGGAGATTCACCCCTCCACTTT; CDR3aa: CASSPSGDSPLHF
d_gene: NA; j_gene: TRBJ2-2; abundance: once; v_gene: TRBV6-5; CDR3nt: TGTGCCAGCAGTTACTCTTACAGGGACACCGGGGAGCTGTTTTTT; CDR3aa: CASSYSYRDTGELFF
d_gene: NA; j_gene: TRBJ2-7; abundance: NA; v_gene: TRBV6-5; CDR3nt: TGTGCCAGCAGTTACTCAACCCGACAGGCTAAAGAGGAGCAGTACTTC; CDR3aa: CASSYSTRQAKEEQYF
d_gene: TRBD2; j_gene: TRBJ2-3; abundance: NA; v_gene: TRBV13; CDR3nt: TGTGCCAGCAGCCCGACTAGCGGGGGGGGACCAGATACGCAGTATTTT; CDR3aa: CASSPTSGGGPDTQYF
d_gene: TRBD1; j_gene: TRBJ2-7; abundance: NA; v_gene: TRBV5-6; CDR3nt: TGTGCCAGCAGCCTTAGGACAGGGGGCCTCTACGAGCAGTACTTC; CDR3aa: CASSLRTGGLYEQYF
d_gene: NA; j_gene: TRBJ2-1; abundance: NA; v_gene: TRBV27; CDR3nt: TGTGCCAGCAGTTTATCGGGGGGAGGAAATGAGCAGTTCTTC; CDR3aa: CASSLSGGGNEQFF
d_gene: NA; j_gene: TRBJ2-7; abundance: NA; v_gene: TRBV5-4; CDR3nt: TGTGCCAGCAGCGTCGATGGGGCCCCCTCCTACGAGCAGTACTTC; CDR3aa: CASSVDGAPSYEQYF
d_gene: NA; j_gene: TRBJ2-5; abundance: NA; v_gene: TRBV19; CDR3nt: TGTGCCAGTAGTCCCCAATACCAAGAGACCCAGTACTTC; CDR3aa: CASSPQYQETQYF
d_gene: TRBD1; j_gene: TRBJ2-7; abundance: NA; v_gene: TRBV28; CDR3nt: TGTGCCAGCAGTTTAGACAGGGGGCTCGGCTACGAGCAGTACTTC; CDR3aa: CASSLDRGLGYEQYF
d_gene: NA; j_gene: TRBJ1-2; abundance: NA; v_gene: TRBV20-1; CDR3nt: TGCAGTGCTAGCCACAGGGATGGCTACACCTTC; CDR3aa: CSASHRDGYTF